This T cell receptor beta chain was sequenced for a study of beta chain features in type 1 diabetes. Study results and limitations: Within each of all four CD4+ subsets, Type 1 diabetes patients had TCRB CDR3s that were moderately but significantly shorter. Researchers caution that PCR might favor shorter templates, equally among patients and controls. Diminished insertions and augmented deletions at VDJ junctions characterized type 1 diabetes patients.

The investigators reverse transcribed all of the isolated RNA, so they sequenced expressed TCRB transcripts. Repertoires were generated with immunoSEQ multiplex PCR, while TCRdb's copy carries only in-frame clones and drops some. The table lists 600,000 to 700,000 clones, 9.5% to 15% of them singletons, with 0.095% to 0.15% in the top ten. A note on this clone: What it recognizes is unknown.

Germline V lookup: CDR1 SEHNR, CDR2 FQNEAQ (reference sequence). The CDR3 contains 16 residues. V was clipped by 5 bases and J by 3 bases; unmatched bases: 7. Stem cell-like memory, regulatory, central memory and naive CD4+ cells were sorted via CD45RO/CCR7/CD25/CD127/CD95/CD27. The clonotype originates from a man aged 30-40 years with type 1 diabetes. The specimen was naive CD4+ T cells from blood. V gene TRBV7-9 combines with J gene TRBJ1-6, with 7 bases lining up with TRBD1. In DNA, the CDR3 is TGTGCCAGCAGCAGCAGACAGGGCGGCTATAATTCACCCCTCCACTTT. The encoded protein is CASSSRQGGYNSPLHF.